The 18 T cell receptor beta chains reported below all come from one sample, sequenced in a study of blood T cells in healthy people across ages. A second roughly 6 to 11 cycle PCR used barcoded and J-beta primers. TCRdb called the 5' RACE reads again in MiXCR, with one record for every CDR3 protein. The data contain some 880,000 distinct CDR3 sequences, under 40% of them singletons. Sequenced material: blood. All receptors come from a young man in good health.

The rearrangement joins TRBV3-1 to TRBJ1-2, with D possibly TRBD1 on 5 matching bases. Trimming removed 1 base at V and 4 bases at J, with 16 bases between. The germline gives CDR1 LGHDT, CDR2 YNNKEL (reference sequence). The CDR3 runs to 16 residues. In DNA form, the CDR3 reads TGTGCCAGCAGCCAAGGGCGACCGCCGGGGGTCTATGGCTACACCTTC. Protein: CASSQGRPPGVYGYTF.

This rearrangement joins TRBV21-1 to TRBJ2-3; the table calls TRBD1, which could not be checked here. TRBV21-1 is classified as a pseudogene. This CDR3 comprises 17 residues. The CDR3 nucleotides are TGTGCCAGCAGCACAGGGTGCAGGGACAGGGGGCCAGATACGCAGTATTTT. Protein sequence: CASSTGCRDRGPDTQYF.

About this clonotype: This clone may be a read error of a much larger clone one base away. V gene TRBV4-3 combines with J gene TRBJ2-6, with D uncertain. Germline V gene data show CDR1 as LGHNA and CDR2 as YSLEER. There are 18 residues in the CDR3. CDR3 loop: CASGQDGRVPAGANVLTF. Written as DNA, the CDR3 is TGCGCCAGCGGCCAAGATGGTAGGGTACCAGCTGGGGCCAACGTCCTGACTTTC.

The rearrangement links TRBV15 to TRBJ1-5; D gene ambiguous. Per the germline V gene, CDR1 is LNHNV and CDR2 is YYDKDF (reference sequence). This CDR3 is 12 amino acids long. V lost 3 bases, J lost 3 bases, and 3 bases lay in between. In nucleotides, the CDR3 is TGTGCCACCAGCAGGGTCAATCAGCCCCAGCATTTT. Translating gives CATSRVNQPQHF.

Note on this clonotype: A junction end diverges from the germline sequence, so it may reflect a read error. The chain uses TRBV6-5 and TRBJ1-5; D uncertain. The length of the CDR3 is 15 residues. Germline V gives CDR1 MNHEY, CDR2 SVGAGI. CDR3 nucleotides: TGTGCCAGCAGCCCCTCTCCGCGGGGAGATCAGCCCCCGCATTTT. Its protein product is CASSPSPRGDQPPHF.

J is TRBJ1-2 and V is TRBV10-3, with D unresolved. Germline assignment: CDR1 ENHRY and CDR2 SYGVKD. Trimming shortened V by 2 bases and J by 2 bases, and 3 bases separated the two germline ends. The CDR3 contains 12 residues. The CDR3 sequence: CAISEDNYGYTF. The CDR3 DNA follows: TGTGCCATCAGTGAGGACAACTATGGCTACACCTTC.

CDR3 protein: CASGLGNSNTEAFF. In DNA form, the CDR3 reads TGTGCTAGTGGTTTGGGGAACAGTAACACTGAAGCTTTCTTT. The rearrangement links TRBV12-5 to TRBJ1-1; the D is unclear. Germline CDR1 and CDR2: LGHNT and FRNRAP. This CDR3 has 14 residues. The V end was cut by 1 base, the J end by 2 bases, with 8 bases between.

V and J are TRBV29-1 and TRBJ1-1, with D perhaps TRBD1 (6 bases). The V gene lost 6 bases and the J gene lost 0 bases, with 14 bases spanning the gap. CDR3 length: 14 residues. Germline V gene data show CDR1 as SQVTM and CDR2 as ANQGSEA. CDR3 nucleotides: TGCAGCGTCGACCACCGACAGGTGAACACTGAAGCTTTCTTT. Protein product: CSVDHRQVNTEAFF.

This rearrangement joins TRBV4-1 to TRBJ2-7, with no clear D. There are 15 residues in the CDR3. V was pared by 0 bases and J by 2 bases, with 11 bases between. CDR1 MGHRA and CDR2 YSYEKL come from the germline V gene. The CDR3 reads CASSQDGGSTYEQYF. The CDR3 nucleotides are TGCGCCAGCAGCCAAGATGGCGGATCCACCTACGAGCAGTACTTC.

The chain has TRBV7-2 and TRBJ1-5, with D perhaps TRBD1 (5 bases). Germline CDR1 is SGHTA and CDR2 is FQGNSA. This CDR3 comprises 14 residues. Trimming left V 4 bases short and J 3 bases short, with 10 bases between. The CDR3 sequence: CASSSDSLNQPQHF. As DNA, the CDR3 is TGTGCCAGCAGCTCCGACAGCCTCAATCAGCCCCAGCATTTT.

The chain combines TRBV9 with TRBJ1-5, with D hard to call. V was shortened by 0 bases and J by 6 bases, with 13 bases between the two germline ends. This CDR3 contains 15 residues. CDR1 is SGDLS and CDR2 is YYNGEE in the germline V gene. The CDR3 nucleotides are TGTGCCAGCAGCGTAGATGGGTCCCGGGGTCAGCCCCAGCATTTT. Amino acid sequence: CASSVDGSRGQPQHF.

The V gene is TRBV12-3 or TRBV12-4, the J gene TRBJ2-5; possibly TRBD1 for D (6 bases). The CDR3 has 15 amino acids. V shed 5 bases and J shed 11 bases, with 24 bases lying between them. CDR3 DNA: TGTGCCAGCAGTGAGGAAACAGGGTTCTACAATGAGCAGTACTTC. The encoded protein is CASSEETGFYNEQYF.

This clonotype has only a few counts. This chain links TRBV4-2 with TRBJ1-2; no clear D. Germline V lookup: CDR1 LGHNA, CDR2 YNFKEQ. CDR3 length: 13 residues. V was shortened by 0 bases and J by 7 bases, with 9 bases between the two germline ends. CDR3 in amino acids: CASSQERSLGYTF. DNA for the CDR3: TGTGCCAGCAGCCAAGAGAGAAGCCTTGGCTACACCTTC.

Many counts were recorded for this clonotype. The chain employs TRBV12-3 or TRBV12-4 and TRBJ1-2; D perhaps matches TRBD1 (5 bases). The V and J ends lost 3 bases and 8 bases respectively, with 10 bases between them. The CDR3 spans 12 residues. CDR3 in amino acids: CASSFGAWGYTF. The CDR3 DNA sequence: TGTGCCAGCAGTTTCGGGGCGTGGGGCTACACCTTC.

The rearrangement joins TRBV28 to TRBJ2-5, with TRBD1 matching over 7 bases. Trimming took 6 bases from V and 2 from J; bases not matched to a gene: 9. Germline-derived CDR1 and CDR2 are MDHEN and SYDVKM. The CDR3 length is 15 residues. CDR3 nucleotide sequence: TGTGCCAGCAGATCACAGGGGACGCATCAAGAGACCCAGTACTTC. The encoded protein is CASRSQGTHQETQYF.

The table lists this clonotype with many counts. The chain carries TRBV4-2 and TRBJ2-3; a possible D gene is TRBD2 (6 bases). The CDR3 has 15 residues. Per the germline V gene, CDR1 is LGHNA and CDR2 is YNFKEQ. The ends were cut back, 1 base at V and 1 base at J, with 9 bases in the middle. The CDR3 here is CASSQGGLGTDTQYF. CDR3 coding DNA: TGTGCCAGCAGCCAAGGGGGACTCGGCACAGATACGCAGTATTTT.

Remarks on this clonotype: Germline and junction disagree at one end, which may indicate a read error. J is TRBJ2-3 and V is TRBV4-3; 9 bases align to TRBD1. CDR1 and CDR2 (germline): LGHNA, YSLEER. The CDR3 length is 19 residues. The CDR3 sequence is CVSSRQGGGSRRSTDTQYF. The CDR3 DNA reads TGCGTCAGCAGCCGACAGGGGGGCGGTTCAAGGAGGAGCACAGATACGCAGTATTTT.

The CDR3 loop is CAGKDWEEQYF. The CDR3 DNA follows: TGTGCCGGCAAAGACTGGGAGGAGCAGTACTTC. The rearrangement links TRBV6-2 or TRBV6-3 to TRBJ2-4, with a possible D match to TRBD2 (6 bases). CDR3 length: 11 amino acids. CDR1 and CDR2 from the germline V gene are MNHEY and SVGEGT. The V gene lost 11 bases and the J gene lost 13 bases, with 18 bases spanning the gap.